The T cell receptor (beta chain) described here comes from a study of blood T cell repertoires in COVID-19. The CDR3 extends over 14 amino acids. The ends lost 2 bases at V and 7 bases at J; junction bases unmatched: 10. From germline, CDR1 is SQVTM and CDR2 ANQGSEA. Here immunoSEQ multiplex PCR was the method, and the copy in TCRdb shows in-frame clones only, minus some. Of over 200,000 clones listed, 70% to 90% are singletons. Input material: peripheral blood. The source of this sequence is a man aged 25-45 years with COVID-19, enrolled during active disease. The genes are TRBV29-1 and TRBJ1-2; 7 bases align to TRBD1. CDR3 nucleotide sequence: TGCAGCGTTGAACTCGCGACAGGGATGGGTGGCTACACCTTC. Amino acids: CSVELATGMGGYTF.